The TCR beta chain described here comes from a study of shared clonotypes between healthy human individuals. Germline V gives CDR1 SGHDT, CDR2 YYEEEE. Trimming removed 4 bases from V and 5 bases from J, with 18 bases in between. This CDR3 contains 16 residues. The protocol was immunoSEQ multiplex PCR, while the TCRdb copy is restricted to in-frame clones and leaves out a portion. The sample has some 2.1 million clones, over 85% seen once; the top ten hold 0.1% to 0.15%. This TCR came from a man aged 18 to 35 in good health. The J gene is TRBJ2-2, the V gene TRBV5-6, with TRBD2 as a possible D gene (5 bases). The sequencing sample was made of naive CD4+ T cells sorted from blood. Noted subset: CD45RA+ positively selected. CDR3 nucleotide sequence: TGTGCCAGCAGCCGTTTAGGACTCTCGGGAACCGGGGAGCTGTTTTTT. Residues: CASSRLGLSGTGELFF.